Presented here are 29 T cell receptor beta chains from one specimen sequenced in a study of control samples from healthy donors and cancer patients. Using immunoSEQ multiplex PCR, the repertoire was profiled, and TCRdb retains in-frame clones only, with some absent. The sample lists 100,000 to 150,000 clones, 75% to 95% occurring once. The specimen was blood. These receptors all come from a man between 18 and 35 years old in good health.

The CDR3 sequence: CAWSPTGTSSYEQYF. The CDR3 coding sequence is TGTGCCTGGAGTCCTACGGGGACAAGCTCCTACGAGCAGTACTTC. V and J are TRBV30 and TRBJ2-7; TRBD1 might be the D (6 bases). Between the trimmed V and J ends, which lost 2 bases and 0 bases, there was a span of 14 bases. The CDR3 is 15 amino acids. CDR1 is GTSNPN and CDR2 is SVGIG in the germline V gene (reference sequence).

The rearrangement links TRBV9 to TRBJ2-1; the D gene is possibly TRBD2 (5 bases). The V end lost 7 bases, the J end lost 6 bases, and 17 bases lay between the germline ends. This CDR3 is 14 amino acids long. Germline CDR1 SGDLS, CDR2 YYNGEE. The CDR3 is CASGEKAGANEQFF. The CDR3 DNA reads TGTGCCAGCGGGGAGAAGGCCGGCGCCAATGAGCAGTTCTTC.

V is TRBV2 and J is TRBJ2-5; no clear D. V shed 4 bases and J shed 2 bases, with 8 bases lying between them. Germline values: CDR1 SNHLY, CDR2 FYNNEI. The length of the CDR3 is 13 residues. The DNA for the CDR3 is TGTGCCAGCAGTGCGCGGCAACAAGAGACCCAGTACTTC. This translates into CASSARQQETQYF.

V is TRBV30 and J is TRBJ2-2; TRBD1 might be the D (5 bases). The CDR3 contains 13 residues. In germline, CDR1 is GTSNPN, CDR2 SVGIG (reference sequence). V was pared by 5 bases and J by 0 bases, with 7 bases between. The CDR3 coding sequence is TGTGCCTGGGACAGCGCGAACACCGGGGAGCTGTTTTTT. As protein: CAWDSANTGELFF. The whole variable domain, filled in from reference TRBV30 and TRBJ2-2, reads SQTIHQWPATLVQPVGSPLSLECTVEGTSNPNLYWYRQAAGRGLQLLFYSVGIGQISSEVPQNLSASRPQDRQFILSSKKLLLSDSGFYLCAWDSANTGELFFGEGSRLTVL.

This clone has only one observation. The chain has TRBV13 and TRBJ1-1; 7 nucleotides agree with TRBD1. Germline trimming cut 4 bases from V and 3 bases from J; bases unmatched to any gene: 5. CDR1 and CDR2 (germline): PRHDT, FYEKMQ (reference sequence). The CDR3 spans 14 residues. DNA for the CDR3: TGTGCCAGCAGCTACGGACAGGATTACACTGAAGCTTTCTTT. It yields the protein CASSYGQDYTEAFF.

The chain links TRBV7-2 to TRBJ2-3; the D call may be TRBD1 or TRBD2 (5 bases each). Germline CDR1 is SGHTA and CDR2 is FQGNSA. This CDR3 is 15 amino acids long. V lost 5 bases and J lost 8, with 20 bases in between. DNA of the CDR3: TGTGCCAGCAGCACCCATGGGACGCCAGTGGGTACGCAGTATTTT. It specifies CASSTHGTPVGTQYF.

The genes are TRBV3-1 (or the pseudogene TRBV3-2) and TRBJ1-5; 8 bases align to TRBD1. The germline V gene encodes CDR1 LGHDT and CDR2 YNNKEL (reference sequence). The CDR3 covers 14 residues. V gave up 4 bases and J gave up 7 bases; unmatched junction bases: 6. The CDR3 sequence: CASSRTGLDQPQHF. CDR3 in DNA: TGTGCCAGCAGCCGGACAGGGCTCGACCAGCCCCAGCATTTT.

V and J are TRBV6-5 and TRBJ1-6; possible D gene TRBD1, 5 bases. Trimming pared 1 base from V and 5 bases from J, leaving 9 bases between. This CDR3 region has 15 residues. From germline, CDR1 is MNHEY and CDR2 SVGAGI. The CDR3 region is CASSYWGFDNSPLHF. The CDR3 DNA reads as TGTGCCAGCAGTTACTGGGGCTTCGATAATTCACCCCTCCACTTT.

The rearrangement links TRBV19 to TRBJ1-2, with 10 nucleotides matching TRBD1. CDR3 length: 16 amino acids. The ends lost 4 bases at V and 7 bases at J; junction bases unmatched: 12. Per germline, CDR1 LNHDA and CDR2 SQIVND (reference sequence). The CDR3 spells CASSKRPGQGKFGYTF. CDR3 DNA: TGTGCCAGTAGTAAACGCCCGGGACAGGGGAAGTTTGGCTACACCTTC. The variable domain in full, with the rest retrieved from reference TRBV19 and TRBJ1-2, is DGGITQSPKYLFRKEGQNVTLSCEQNLNHDAMYWYRQDPGQGLRLIYYSQIVNDFQKGDIAEGYSVSREKKESFPLTVTSAQKNPTAFYLCASSKRPGQGKFGYTFGSGTRLTVV.

The chain employs TRBV11-2 and TRBJ1-6; the D is unclear. The germline V gene encodes CDR1 SGHAT and CDR2 FQNNGV. CDR3 length equals 19 residues. V was cut by 1 base and J by 0 bases, with 16 bases left in between. In DNA form, the CDR3 reads TGTGCCAGCAGCTTAGCTGGACCAAGAAGGAGCTCCTATAATTCACCCCTCCACTTT. Translation gives CASSLAGPRRSSYNSPLHF.

The chain joins TRBV11-2 to TRBJ2-1; 11 bases agree with TRBD2. CDR3 size: 14 residues. CDR1 and CDR2 from the germline V gene are SGHAT and FQNNGV. Germline trimming cut 5 bases from V and 8 bases from J; bases unmatched to any gene: 5. Here the CDR3 DNA reads TGTGCCAGCAGCGATAGCGGGGGGGTCGATGAGCAGTTCTTC. Amino acids: CASSDSGGVDEQFF.

The chain joins TRBV9 to TRBJ2-3, with 10 bases identical to TRBD2. The CDR3 spans 17 residues. J was trimmed by 3 bases and V by 0 bases; bases with no gene match: 7. The germline CDR1 and CDR2 sequences are SGDLS and YYNGEE. CDR3 sequence (DNA): TGTGCCAGCAGCGTAGGTGCTAGCGGGGGTCGAACAGATACGCAGTATTTT. Translated: CASSVGASGGRTDTQYF. The variable domain in full, completed from reference TRBV9 and TRBJ2-3, reads DSGVTQTPKHLITATGQRVTLRCSPRSGDLSVYWYQQSLDQGLQFLIQYYNGEERAKGNILERFSAQQFPDLHSELNLSSLELGDSALYFCASSVGASGGRTDTQYFGPGTRLTVL.

J is TRBJ1-6 and V is TRBV5-1, with 10 bases aligning to TRBD1. The CDR3 is made up of 16 amino acids. Germline trimming cut 2 bases from V and 8 bases from J; bases unmatched to any gene: 7. Germline loops: CDR1 SGHRS, CDR2 YFSETQ. CDR3 nucleotide sequence: TGCGCCAGCAGCTTATACCGGGACAGGGGTTATTCACCCCTCCACTTT. This encodes CASSLYRDRGYSPLHF.

The rearrangement uses TRBV19 and TRBJ1-1; D ambiguous. The CDR3 runs to 16 residues. CDR1 is LNHDA, CDR2 SQIVND, per germline (reference sequence). V was cut by 2 bases and J by 4 bases, with 17 bases left in between. The CDR3 loop is CASSIWARAVGTEAFF. The CDR3 coding sequence is TGTGCCAGTAGTATATGGGCAAGGGCGGTTGGCACTGAAGCTTTCTTT. Complete variable domain (other parts from reference TRBV19 and TRBJ1-1): DGGITQSPKYLFRKEGQNVTLSCEQNLNHDAMYWYRQDPGQGLRLIYYSQIVNDFQKGDIAEGYSVSREKKESFPLTVTSAQKNPTAFYLCASSIWARAVGTEAFFGQGTRLTVV.

The V call is TRBV3-1 (or the pseudogene TRBV3-2), the J call TRBJ2-7; D may be TRBD2 (6 bases). The CDR3 sequence is 16 residues long. V was trimmed by 1 base and J by 0 bases, leaving 13 bases between them. Germline CDR1 LGHDT, CDR2 YNNKEL (reference sequence). CDR3 loop: CASSQAYAGRSYEQYF. The CDR3 DNA is TGTGCCAGCAGCCAAGCCTACGCGGGACGCTCCTACGAGCAGTACTTC.

DNA of the CDR3: TGCGCCAGCAGCTTGGGGGACTTCCCGTACGAGCAGTACTTC. Residues: CASSLGDFPYEQYF. The rearrangement links TRBV5-1 to TRBJ2-7; D is possibly TRBD2 (6 bases). The CDR3 covers 14 residues. CDR1 SGHRS and CDR2 YFSETQ come from the germline V gene. Trimming removed 0 bases at V and 4 bases at J, with 11 bases between.

The J gene is TRBJ1-1, the V gene TRBV5-1; TRBD1 matches at 7 bases. V trimming: 4 bases; J trimming: 3 bases; junction bases outside the gene matches: 6. The CDR3 runs 14 residues. Germline loops: CDR1 SGHRS, CDR2 YFSETQ. The CDR3 sequence: CASSAGQDHTEAFF. CDR3 bases: TGCGCCAGCAGCGCCGGACAGGACCACACTGAAGCTTTCTTT.

This chain links TRBV10-2 with TRBJ2-3; TRBD2 aligns across 11 bases. Losses at the gene ends were 5 bases for V and 6 bases for J; bases not matched to a gene: 7. The CDR3 has 15 residues. Germline CDR1 and CDR2: WSHSY and SAAADI. The DNA for the CDR3 is TGCGCCAGCAGTACCCTAGCGGGGGGAGGGGATACGCAGTATTTT. It yields the protein CASSTLAGGGDTQYF.

The V call is TRBV6-2 or TRBV6-3, the J call TRBJ2-2; 10 bases agree with TRBD2. Trimming removed 5 bases from V and 3 bases from J; junction bases left unmatched: 3. The V gene's germline CDR1 is MNHEY and CDR2 SVGEGT. The CDR3 extends over 15 amino acids. CDR3 coding DNA: TGTGCCAGCAGTCCAACTAGCGGGGACACCGGGGAGCTGTTTTTT. Translation: CASSPTSGDTGELFF.

The chain combines TRBV3-1 (or the pseudogene TRBV3-2) with TRBJ2-5; D is undetermined. Germline assignment: CDR1 LGHDT and CDR2 YNNKEL (reference sequence). Trimming cost V 1 base and J 3 bases, with 12 bases left between them. The CDR3 consists of 15 residues. The CDR3 is CASSQASNVEETQYF. DNA of the CDR3: TGTGCCAGCAGCCAAGCGTCCAATGTCGAAGAGACCCAGTACTTC.

The gene calls are TRBV6-6 and TRBJ2-1; D possibly corresponds to TRBD1 (7 bases). The CDR3 totals 16 residues. Germline V gene data show CDR1 as MNHNY and CDR2 as SVGAGI (reference sequence). V lost 4 bases and J 3 bases, leaving 16 bases between the germline ends. The DNA of the CDR3 is TGTGCCAGCAGTTTGACAGGGTGGGGGGACTACAATGAGCAGTTCTTC. Translation gives CASSLTGWGDYNEQFF.

This chain connects TRBV6-4 to TRBJ1-5, with TRBD1 as a possible D gene (6 bases). The germline V and J ends were trimmed by 3 bases and 4 bases, with 7 bases remaining between them. The CDR3 loop spans 13 amino acids. Looked up from germline, CDR1 is MRHNA and CDR2 is SNTAGT. CDR3: CASSEGTNQPQHF. CDR3 bases: TGTGCCAGCAGTGAGGGGACAAATCAGCCCCAGCATTTT.

The V call is TRBV6-5, the J call TRBJ1-2; TRBD1 aligns across 9 bases. CDR1 is MNHEY, CDR2 SVGAGI, per germline. This CDR3 is built from 15 residues. The junction had 10 bases not matched to a gene; V was cut back by 6 bases and J by 5 bases. CDR3 sequence: CASSLPGTGWYGYTF. DNA for the CDR3: TGTGCCAGCAGCTTACCCGGGACAGGGTGGTATGGCTACACCTTC.

J is TRBJ2-5 and V is TRBV3-1 (or the pseudogene TRBV3-2); TRBD2 agrees at 14 bases. CDR1 LGHDT and CDR2 YNNKEL come from the germline V gene (reference sequence). The CDR3 runs to 16 residues. V lost 5 bases and J lost 5; bases outside the gene matches: 7. The CDR3 bases are TGTGCCAGCAGCGGGACTAGCGGGGGCCGCGAGGAGACCCAGTACTTC. It translates to CASSGTSGGREETQYF.

The chain is built from TRBV9 and TRBJ2-4; D is perhaps TRBD2 (5 bases). The V gene's germline CDR1 is SGDLS and CDR2 YYNGEE. The V end lost 0 bases, the J end lost 3 bases, and 25 bases lay between the germline ends. The length of the CDR3 is 20 residues. The CDR3 protein is CASSVAPSAAGVLDKNIQYF. The CDR3 DNA reads as TGTGCCAGCAGCGTAGCCCCCTCGGCGGCCGGGGTGTTGGACAAAAACATTCAGTACTTC.

The CDR3, as DNA: TGTGCCAGCAGCCCGGCGGGACACACCATATATTTT. Translated: CASSPAGHTIYF. The chain uses TRBV12-3 or TRBV12-4 and TRBJ1-3, with a weak D call TRBD1 (5 bases). Deletions cut 6 bases from V and 8 bases from J, with 11 bases between. The CDR3 sequence is 12 residues long.

The chain links TRBV29-1 to TRBJ1-1, with TRBD1 identical over 7 bases. This CDR3 spans 16 amino acids. CDR1 and CDR2 from the germline V gene are SQVTM and ANQGSEA. J gave up 0 bases and V 4 bases, and 11 bases lay outside the gene matches. The CDR3 is CSVGGRGAPLNTEAFF. CDR3 DNA: TGCAGCGTTGGGGGCAGGGGGGCCCCATTGAACACTGAAGCTTTCTTT.

The chain is built from TRBV21-1 and TRBJ2-5; whether TRBD2, the table's D call, matches the DNA was not checked. TRBV21-1 is recorded as a pseudogene. There are 16 residues in the CDR3. The CDR3: CASSKGTSVVQRTQYF. Written as DNA, the CDR3 is TGTGCCAGCAGCAAGGGGACTAGCGTCGTCCAGAGGACCCAGTACTTC.

The chain is built from TRBV30 and TRBJ2-1; TRBD2 agrees at 11 bases. Trimming at V came to 2 bases and at J to 0 bases, leaving 6 bases not matched to a gene. Per the germline V gene, CDR1 is GTSNPN and CDR2 is SVGIG (reference sequence). The CDR3 runs 17 residues. This chain's CDR3 is CAWSWTSGSSSYNEQFF. The CDR3 nucleotides read TGTGCCTGGAGTTGGACTAGCGGGTCCAGCTCCTACAATGAGCAGTTCTTC.